This TCR beta chain was identified during a study of T cell responses to AZD1222 COVID-19 vaccine. Study results and limitations: Samples come after the peak T cell response, not at day 14. Spike regions recognized by vaccine-associated CD4 TCRs spanned the protein, led by 160-218 and 743-854. Increased Spike-specific TCR breadth and depth were observed after two AZD1222 doses.

TCRdb's table, derived via immunoSEQ multiplex PCR, lists solely in-frame clones and lacks some. The sample includes roughly 160,000 clones, 70% to 90% seen only once; the top ten take around 0.99%. Recipients boosted at about 4 weeks or about 12 weeks are pooled. Comment on this clone: Antigen specificity is unknown.

This CDR3 spans 8 amino acids. Germline V gene lookup returns CDR1 DFQATT and CDR2 SNEGSKA (reference sequence). The sequencing used peripheral blood, collected 28 days after the second AZD1222 dose. The genes are TRBV20-1 and TRBJ1-1; D not certain. The sequence was collected from an adult who received the AZD1222 COVID-19 vaccine. The CDR3 region is CSTSEAFF. Written as DNA, the CDR3 is TGCAGCACTTCCGAAGCTTTCTTT.